This T cell receptor (beta chain) was observed in a study of shared clonotypes between healthy human individuals. In the naive CD8 group, cells lacked CD45RO and were positively selected for CCR7, so terminally differentiated effector memory CD45RA+ cells were left out. Authors' methods: Quality scores were absent from the junction-only immunoSEQ sequences, so filtering differed. TCRdb's copy holds only in-frame clones and misses some; the assay was immunoSEQ multiplex PCR. The V and J calls and the clone size are those of that table, but D and trimming were determined from the DNA. Here the sample spans about 2 million clones, about 95% being singletons. As concerns this clone: Its antigen is currently unknown.

Study findings and constraints: In contrast to clonotypes shared by all four donors, non-shared clonotypes had lower generation probabilities. Clonotype sharing among donors was thought likely to change with sequencing depth. Represented genetic and exposure-history diversity was restricted by having few donors.

The origin of this receptor is a man aged 18 to 30 in good health. Sequencing was performed on naive CD8+ T cells sorted from blood.

The CDR3 protein is CASSWELGATGELFF. DNA of the CDR3: TGTGCCAGCAGTTGGGAACTGGGGGCCACCGGGGAGCTGTTTTTT. The chain joins TRBV27 to TRBJ2-2; TRBD1 might be the D (6 bases). The CDR3 covers 15 residues. V dropped 4 bases and J dropped 4 bases, with 13 bases sitting between them. CDR1 MNHEY and CDR2 SMNVEV come from the germline V gene (reference sequence).